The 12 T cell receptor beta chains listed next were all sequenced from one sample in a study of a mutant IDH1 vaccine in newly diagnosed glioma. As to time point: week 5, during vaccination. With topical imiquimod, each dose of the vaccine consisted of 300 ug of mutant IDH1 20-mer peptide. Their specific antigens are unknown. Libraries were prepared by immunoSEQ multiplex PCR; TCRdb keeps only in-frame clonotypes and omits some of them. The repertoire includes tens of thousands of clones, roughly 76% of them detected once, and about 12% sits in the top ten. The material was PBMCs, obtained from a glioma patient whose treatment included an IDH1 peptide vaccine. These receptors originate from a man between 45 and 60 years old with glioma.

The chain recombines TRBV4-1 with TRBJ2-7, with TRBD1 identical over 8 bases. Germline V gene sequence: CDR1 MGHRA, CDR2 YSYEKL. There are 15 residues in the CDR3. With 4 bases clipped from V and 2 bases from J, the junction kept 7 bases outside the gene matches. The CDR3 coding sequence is TGCGCCAGCAGCCGACCGGGACAGGAGACCTACGAGCAGTACTTC. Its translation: CASSRPGQETYEQYF.

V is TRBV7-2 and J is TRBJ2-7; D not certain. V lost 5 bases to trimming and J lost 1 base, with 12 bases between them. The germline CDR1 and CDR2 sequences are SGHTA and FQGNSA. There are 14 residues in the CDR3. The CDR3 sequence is CASSPRGRSYEQYF. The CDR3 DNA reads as TGTGCCAGCAGCCCCCGAGGCAGGTCCTACGAGCAGTACTTC.

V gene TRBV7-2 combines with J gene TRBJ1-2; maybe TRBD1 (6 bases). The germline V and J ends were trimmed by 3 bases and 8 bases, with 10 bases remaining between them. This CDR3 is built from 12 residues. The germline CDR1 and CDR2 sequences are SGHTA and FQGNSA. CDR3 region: CASSFSGQGYTF. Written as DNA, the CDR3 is TGTGCCAGCAGCTTCTCTGGACAGGGCTACACCTTC.

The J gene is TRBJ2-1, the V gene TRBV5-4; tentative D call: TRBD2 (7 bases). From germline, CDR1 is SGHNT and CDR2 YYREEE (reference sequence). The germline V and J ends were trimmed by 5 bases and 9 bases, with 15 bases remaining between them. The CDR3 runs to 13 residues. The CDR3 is CASRAGAQGEQFF. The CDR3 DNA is TGTGCCAGCAGGGCGGGGGCCCAGGGTGAGCAGTTCTTC.

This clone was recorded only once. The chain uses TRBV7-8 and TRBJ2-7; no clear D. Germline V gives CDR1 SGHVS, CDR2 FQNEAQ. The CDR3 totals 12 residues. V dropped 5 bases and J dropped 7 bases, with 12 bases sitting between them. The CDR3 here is CASSRFSREQYF. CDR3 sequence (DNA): TGTGCCAGCAGCCGATTCTCGCGTGAGCAGTACTTC.

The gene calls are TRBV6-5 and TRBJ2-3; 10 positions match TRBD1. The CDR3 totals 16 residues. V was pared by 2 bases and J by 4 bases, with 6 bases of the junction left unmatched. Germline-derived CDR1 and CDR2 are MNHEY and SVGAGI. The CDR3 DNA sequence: TGTGCCAGCAGTTACACCGGGACAGGGGCGTCAGATACGCAGTATTTT. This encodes CASSYTGTGASDTQYF.

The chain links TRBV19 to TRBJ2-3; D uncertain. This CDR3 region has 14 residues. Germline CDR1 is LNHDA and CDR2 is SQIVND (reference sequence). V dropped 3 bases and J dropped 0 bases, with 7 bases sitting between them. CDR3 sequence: CASSMIGSTDTQYF. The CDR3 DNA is TGTGCCAGTAGTATGATCGGTAGCACAGATACGCAGTATTTT.

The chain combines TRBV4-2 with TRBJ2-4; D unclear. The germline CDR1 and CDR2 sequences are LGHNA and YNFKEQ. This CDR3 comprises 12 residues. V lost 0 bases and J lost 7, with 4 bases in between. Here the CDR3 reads CASSQDGNIQYF. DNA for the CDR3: TGTGCCAGCAGCCAAGATGGGAACATTCAGTACTTC.

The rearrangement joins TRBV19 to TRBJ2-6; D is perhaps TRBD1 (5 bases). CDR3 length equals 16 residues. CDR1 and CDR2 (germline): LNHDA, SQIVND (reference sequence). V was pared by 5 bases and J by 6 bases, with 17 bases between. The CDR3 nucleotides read TGTGCCAGTAGTGTCCCTAGGGGCGGCGCGGCCAACGTCCTGACTTTC. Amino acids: CASSVPRGGAANVLTF. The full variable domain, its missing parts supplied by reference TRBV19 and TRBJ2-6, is DGGITQSPKYLFRKEGQNVTLSCEQNLNHDAMYWYRQDPGQGLRLIYYSQIVNDFQKGDIAEGYSVSREKKESFPLTVTSAQKNPTAFYLCASSVPRGGAANVLTFGAGSRLTVL.

CDR3 amino acids: CASSFGQDYNSPLHF. The CDR3 region has the DNA TGTGCCAGCAGCTTCGGACAGGACTATAATTCACCCCTCCACTTT. The rearrangement uses TRBV9 and TRBJ1-6, with TRBD1 matching 7 bases. The V gene end was trimmed by 4 bases and the J gene end by 3 bases; junction bases not matched to a gene: 4. Germline CDR1 SGDLS, CDR2 YYNGEE. The CDR3 is 15 residues long.

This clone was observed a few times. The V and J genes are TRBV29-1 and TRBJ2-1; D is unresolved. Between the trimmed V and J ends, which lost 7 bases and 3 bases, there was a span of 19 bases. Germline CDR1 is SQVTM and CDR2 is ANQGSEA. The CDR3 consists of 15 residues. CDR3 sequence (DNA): TGCAGCGCCCTACTCGACCGCACCCGCTACAATGAGCAGTTCTTC. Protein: CSALLDRTRYNEQFF.

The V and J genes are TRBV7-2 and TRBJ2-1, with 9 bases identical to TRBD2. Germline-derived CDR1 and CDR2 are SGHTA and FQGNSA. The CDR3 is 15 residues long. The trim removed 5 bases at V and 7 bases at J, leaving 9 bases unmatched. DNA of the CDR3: TGTGCCAGCAGCAGGAACGGCGGGGGGGCAAATGAGCAGTTCTTC. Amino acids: CASSRNGGGANEQFF.